These T cell receptor beta chains were read from a single sample in a study of blood T cell repertoires in COVID-19. Sequencing used immunoSEQ multiplex PCR; TCRdb keeps in-frame clones, though not all of them. The sample yields 150,000 to 200,000 clones, approximately 80% seen once. The specimen was peripheral blood. The receptors were sampled from an elderly woman with acute or convalescent COVID-19. CDR3s include the opening cysteine and the closing phenylalanine or tryptophan. The D gene is left open where the match is weak. The size of a clone is reported for some rows only, either as once, few or many, or as a class for expanded clones.

clone_size,v_call,j_call,d_call,cdr3_aa,cdr3_nt
-,TRBV5-1,TRBJ2-7,TRBD1,CASSPGQALYEQYF,TGCGCCAGCAGCCCGGGACAGGCCCTCTACGAGCAGTACTTC
-,TRBV21-1,TRBJ1-1,-,CASSAWTGQVEAFF,TGTGCCAGCAGCGCCTGGACAGGGCAAGTTGAAGCTTTCTTT
-,TRBV2,TRBJ2-7,TRBD1,CASRETGFEGEQYF,TGTGCCAGCAGGGAGACAGGGTTTGAGGGCGAGCAGTACTTC
-,TRBV25-1,TRBJ2-1,TRBD2,CASSALGTSVTNEQFF,TGTGCCAGCAGTGCCCTCGGGACTAGCGTAACCAATGAGCAGTTCTTC
once,TRBV10-3,TRBJ1-5,-,CAISGTGGRSAYSNQPQHF,TGTGCCATCAGTGGAACCGGGGGGCGATCCGCCTATAGCAATCAGCCCCAGCATTTT
-,TRBV30,TRBJ1-2,-,CAWRGRNYGYTF,TGTGCCTGGAGGGGCAGAAACTATGGCTACACCTTC
-,TRBV27,TRBJ2-5,TRBD2,CASSLTGGPWETQYF,TGTGCCAGCAGTTTAACGGGAGGGCCTTGGGAGACCCAGTACTTC
-,TRBV29-1,TRBJ2-3,-,CSVTQGGTSTDTQYF,TGCAGCGTTACCCAGGGGGGTACGAGCACAGATACGCAGTATTTT
-,TRBV6-2/TRBV6-3,TRBJ2-7,-,CASSRGGSSYEQYF,TGTGCCAGCAGCCGAGGGGGAAGCTCCTACGAGCAGTACTTC
-,TRBV15,TRBJ2-6,TRBD1,CATSREQGAGANVLTF,TGTGCCACCAGCAGAGAACAGGGGGCTGGGGCCAACGTCCTGACTTTC
-,TRBV18,TRBJ1-1,-,CASSPLQGEGNTEAFF,TGTGCCAGCTCACCATTACAGGGTGAAGGTAACACTGAAGCTTTCTTT
-,TRBV28,TRBJ2-4,-,CASSPRVGGAKNIQYF,TGTGCCAGCAGTCCGCGGGTCGGGGGAGCCAAAAACATTCAGTACTTC
-,TRBV19,TRBJ1-5,-,CASSITGFGQPQHF,TGTGCCAGTAGTATTACAGGGTTTGGTCAGCCCCAGCATTTT
-,TRBV12-3/TRBV12-4,TRBJ2-2,-,CASRPQGRGELFF,TGTGCCAGCAGACCTCAGGGGCGCGGGGAGCTGTTTTTT
-,TRBV27,TRBJ2-3,TRBD2,CASSLWGTSDFTDTQYF,TGTGCCAGCAGTTTATGGGGGACTAGCGACTTCACAGATACGCAGTATTTT
-,TRBV5-1,TRBJ2-6,-,CASRDSSGANVLTF,TGCGCCAGCAGGGACAGCTCTGGGGCCAACGTCCTGACTTTC